What follows are 23 T cell receptor beta chains derived from one specimen sequenced in a study of human T cells and chemical hapten exposure. TCRdb itself ran the RACE reads through MiXCR, one entry per CDR3 protein. The profile shows a few hundred thousand distinct CDR3 sequences, 4.8% of them singletons. Time point meaning: patch test 1, 2 weeks after DPC sensitization. Treatment: therapeutic diphenylcyclopropenone sensitization with weekly scalp DPC. The material sequenced was whole blood, taken in connection with sensitization to the hapten diphenylcyclopropenone (DPC). These receptor sequences come from a woman between 50 and 59 years old with alopecia areata. Some clones in this sample may be carry-over from other donors' samples.

This clonotype was seen repeatedly, ten times or more. The chain has TRBV6-5 and TRBJ2-7; D is possibly TRBD2 (5 bases). CDR1 MNHEY and CDR2 SVGAGI come from the germline V gene. Trimming shortened V by 5 bases and J by 2 bases, and 19 bases separated the two germline ends. CDR3 length equals 16 residues. The CDR3 region is CASSLGPEGPPYEQYF. CDR3 nucleotides: TGTGCCAGCAGTCTCGGGCCAGAGGGTCCGCCCTACGAGCAGTACTTC.

This clonotype was seen at least ten times. The chain joins TRBV29-1 to TRBJ2-4; TRBD1 aligns across 7 bases. With V trimmed by 7 bases and J by 0 bases, 9 bases remained unmatched. The CDR3 totals 15 residues. From germline, CDR1 is SQVTM and CDR2 ANQGSEA. This chain's CDR3 is CSALGTALAKNIQYF. The CDR3 DNA reads TGCAGCGCCCTGGGGACAGCCCTAGCCAAAAACATTCAGTACTTC.

This clonotype was seen at least ten times. The chain recombines TRBV7-2 with TRBJ2-3; TRBD1 aligns across 8 bases. The CDR3 has 14 residues. V lost 5 bases to trimming and J lost 5 bases; unmatched junction nucleotides: 6. The germline V gene has CDR1 SGHTA and CDR2 FQGNSA. The CDR3 DNA reads as TGTGCCAGCAGCGCAGGGGGCGGAGGAGATACGCAGTATTTT. Residues: CASSAGGGGDTQYF.

There are a few counts of this clonotype. This chain links TRBV9 with TRBJ2-3; 11 bases are a match to TRBD2. This CDR3 is 16 amino acids long. V trimming: 4 bases; J trimming: 5 bases; junction bases outside the gene matches: 9. Germline CDR1 and CDR2: SGDLS and YYNGEE. In nucleotides, the CDR3 is TGTGCCAGCAGCCCCTTAGCGGGGGGGCAGGGAGATACGCAGTATTTT. It yields the protein CASSPLAGGQGDTQYF.

This clonotype was picked up a small number of times. The V call is TRBV13, the J call TRBJ2-7, with D uncertain. CDR3 length: 12 amino acids. Germline CDR1 PRHDT, CDR2 FYEKMQ (reference sequence). V was pared by 5 bases and J by 3 bases, with 8 bases between. CDR3 residues: CASSSVGYEQYF. CDR3 bases: TGTGCCAGCAGCAGTGTGGGCTACGAGCAGTACTTC.

This clonotype occurred many times. CDR3 in amino acids: CASSSTGWQETQYF. CDR3 nucleotide sequence: TGTGCCAGCAGTTCAACAGGGTGGCAAGAGACCCAGTACTTC. This chain uses TRBV6-2 or TRBV6-3 with TRBJ2-5; possible D gene TRBD1, 6 bases. Trimming removed 4 bases at V and 2 bases at J, with 11 bases between. The CDR3 sequence is 14 residues long. The V gene's germline CDR1 is MNHEY and CDR2 SVGEGT.

This clonotype was observed a handful of times. This chain links TRBV3-1 with TRBJ2-2; D uncertain. The CDR3 extends over 13 amino acids. The ends were cut back, 4 bases at V and 1 base at J, with 4 bases in the middle. Germline CDR1 and CDR2: LGHDT and YNNKEL (reference sequence). CDR3: CASSPQNTGELFF. The CDR3 coding sequence is TGTGCCAGCAGCCCGCAGAACACCGGGGAGCTGTTTTTT.

This clonotype was detected many times. V usage is TRBV5-1 and J usage is TRBJ2-3; possible D gene TRBD2, 5 bases. V shed 4 bases and J shed 1 base, with 22 bases lying between them. The CDR3 sequence is 18 residues long. CDR1 and CDR2 from the germline V gene are SGHRS and YFSETQ. The CDR3 DNA sequence: TGCGCCAGCAGCACAGAAGGAGGTGGCCAAACCGGCACAGATACGCAGTATTTT. Translated, it gives CASSTEGGGQTGTDTQYF.

This chain uses TRBV24-1 with TRBJ1-2, with 10 bases lining up with TRBD1. The germline V gene encodes CDR1 KGHDR and CDR2 SFDVKD. The CDR3 is 14 residues long. Trimming removed 3 bases from V and 6 bases from J; junction bases left unmatched: 3. CDR3 in DNA: TGTGCCACCAGTGATCCTGGACAGGGGGATGGCTACACCTTC. Encoded protein: CATSDPGQGDGYTF.

V gene TRBV9 combines with J gene TRBJ1-4, with D unclear. Germline V CDR1 and CDR2: SGDLS, YYNGEE. The CDR3 runs to 15 residues. The ends were cut back, 0 bases at V and 5 bases at J, with 11 bases in the middle. CDR3 DNA: TGTGCCAGCAGCGTAGCCCCGACAAACAATGAAAAACTGTTTTTT. It translates to CASSVAPTNNEKLFF. Based on the CDR3 plus reference TRBV9 and TRBJ1-4, the full variable domain is DSGVTQTPKHLITATGQRVTLRCSPRSGDLSVYWYQQSLDQGLQFLIQYYNGEERAKGNILERFSAQQFPDLHSELNLSSLELGDSALYFCASSVAPTNNEKLFFGSGTQLSVL.

In its sample, this clonotype was seen many times. Compared with germline, one end of the junction differs, possibly owing to a read error. CDR3 protein: CASSQGSQPSLHF. DNA for the CDR3: TGTGCCAGCAGCCAAGGGTCTCAGCCTTCGCTACATTTT. The V call is TRBV3-1, the J call TRBJ1-3; D unclear. Germline CDR1 reads LGHDT; CDR2 reads YNNKEL (reference sequence). The CDR3 is 13 amino acids. Variable domain in full (rest from reference TRBV3-1 and TRBJ1-3): DTAVSQTPKYLVTQMGNDKSIKCEQNLGHDTMYWYKQDSKKFLKIMFSYNNKELIINETVPNRFSPKSPDKAHLNLHINSLELGDSAVYFCASSQGSQPSLHFGEGSWLTVV.

The table lists this clonotype with a few counts. The chain carries TRBV6-5 and TRBJ2-1; no clear D gene. The V gene's germline CDR1 is MNHEY and CDR2 SVGAGI. Trimming pared 6 bases from V and 8 bases from J, leaving 11 bases between. The CDR3 has 12 residues. CDR3 residues: CASRLGEHEQFF. The CDR3 bases are TGTGCCAGCAGGCTAGGCGAACATGAGCAGTTCTTC.

This clonotype was picked up a small number of times. This sequence joins TRBV3-1 and TRBJ1-5; no clear D. The V gene lost 1 base and the J gene lost 9 bases, with 13 bases spanning the gap. The germline V gene has CDR1 LGHDT and CDR2 YNNKEL (reference sequence). The CDR3 has 14 residues. The CDR3 nucleotides are TGTGCCAGCAGCCAAGGGCGGGCGATCACGCCCCAGCATTTT. Its translation is CASSQGRAITPQHF.

This clonotype was detected many times. The V and J genes are TRBV29-1 and TRBJ2-5; 8 bases are a match to TRBD1. Germline assignment: CDR1 SQVTM and CDR2 ANQGSEA. The CDR3 has 14 residues. Trimming cost V 6 bases and J 5 bases; bases outside gene matches: 11. CDR3 coding DNA: TGCAGCGTATCAGGAACAGGGGGTCATGAGACCCAGTACTTC. It yields the protein CSVSGTGGHETQYF.

This clonotype was seen at least ten times. CDR3 in amino acids: CSARDSRAGAADTQYF. In DNA form, the CDR3 reads TGCAGTGCTAGAGATTCCCGGGCGGGAGCGGCAGATACGCAGTATTTT. V gene TRBV20-1 combines with J gene TRBJ2-3; 7 bases line up with TRBD2. This CDR3 has 16 residues. From germline, CDR1 is DFQATT and CDR2 SNEGSKA (reference sequence). Germline trimming cut 0 bases from V and 4 bases from J; bases unmatched to any gene: 10.

This clonotype was observed many times. The chain recombines TRBV7-9 with TRBJ1-1, with D unclear. There are 13 residues in the CDR3. Germline CDR1 SEHNR, CDR2 FQNEAQ (reference sequence). V lost 10 bases, J lost 3 bases, and 15 bases lay in between. The CDR3, as DNA: TGTGCCATCTCGCGGAGCGGGTACACTGAAGCTTTCTTT. This codes for CAISRSGYTEAFF.

This clonotype was seen more than once but under ten times. The chain is built from TRBV20-1 and TRBJ1-6; D is ambiguous. V was clipped by 6 bases and J by 9 bases, with 12 bases between them. Germline CDR1 reads DFQATT; CDR2 reads SNEGSKA (reference sequence). The CDR3 loop spans 12 amino acids. In DNA, the CDR3 is TGCAGTGCCCCGGATGGGATTTCACCCCTCCACTTT. It encodes CSAPDGISPLHF.

This clonotype was recorded a few times. The chain joins TRBV19 to TRBJ2-2; TRBD2 matches 10 bases. This CDR3 is 15 amino acids long. V dropped 10 bases and J dropped 3; count of bases not matched to a gene: 8. The germline V gene encodes CDR1 LNHDA and CDR2 SQIVND (reference sequence). CDR3: CATSWTSGYTGELFF. DNA of the CDR3: TGTGCCACCTCTTGGACTAGCGGATACACCGGGGAGCTGTTTTTT.

This clonotype was recorded a few times. The rearrangement uses TRBV7-8 and TRBJ2-1; the match to TRBD2 covers 15 bases. This CDR3 has 20 residues. Germline CDR1 is SGHVS and CDR2 is FQNEAQ. The V gene end was trimmed by 1 base and the J gene end by 5 bases; junction bases not matched to a gene: 12. The CDR3 region has the DNA TGTGCCAGCAGCTTAGGGGTTACACCGGGACTAGCGGGGGGCGACAATGAGCAGTTCTTC. This encodes CASSLGVTPGLAGGDNEQFF.

In its sample, this clonotype was seen many times. The chain uses TRBV5-4 and TRBJ2-7; D gene uncertain. The germline CDR1 and CDR2 sequences are SGHNT and YYREEE (reference sequence). Trimming removed 0 bases from V and 5 bases from J, with 3 bases in between. The CDR3 contains 11 residues. This CDR3 reads CASSLVNEQYF. In DNA, the CDR3 is TGTGCCAGCAGCTTGGTCAACGAGCAGTACTTC.

This clonotype has only a few counts. The genes are TRBV18 and TRBJ2-7, with no clear D. CDR1 is KGHSH and CDR2 is LQKENI in the germline V gene. The length of the CDR3 is 13 residues. V was cut by 0 bases and J by 3 bases, with 6 bases left in between. The CDR3 nucleotides are TGTGCCAGCTCACCACCGTCTGTCTACGAGCAGTACTTC. Translated: CASSPPSVYEQYF.

This clonotype was found many times. The chain couples TRBV6-5 to TRBJ2-7; perhaps D is TRBD1 or TRBD2 (6 bases each). V was shortened by 7 bases and J by 2 bases, with 15 bases between the two germline ends. CDR1 is MNHEY and CDR2 is SVGAGI in the germline V gene. This CDR3 is 14 amino acids long. CDR3 sequence: CASTGGGGAYEQYF. The CDR3 DNA is TGTGCCAGCACCGGCGGAGGGGGAGCCTACGAGCAGTACTTC.

This clonotype was counted many times. The chain is built from TRBV12-3 or TRBV12-4 and TRBJ1-1; maybe TRBD1 (6 bases). Trimming cost V 1 base and J 5 bases, with 8 bases left between them. The CDR3 covers 13 residues. The CDR3 nucleotides are TGTGCCAGCAGTTTAGGACAGGTGACTGAAGCTTTCTTT. It translates to CASSLGQVTEAFF.